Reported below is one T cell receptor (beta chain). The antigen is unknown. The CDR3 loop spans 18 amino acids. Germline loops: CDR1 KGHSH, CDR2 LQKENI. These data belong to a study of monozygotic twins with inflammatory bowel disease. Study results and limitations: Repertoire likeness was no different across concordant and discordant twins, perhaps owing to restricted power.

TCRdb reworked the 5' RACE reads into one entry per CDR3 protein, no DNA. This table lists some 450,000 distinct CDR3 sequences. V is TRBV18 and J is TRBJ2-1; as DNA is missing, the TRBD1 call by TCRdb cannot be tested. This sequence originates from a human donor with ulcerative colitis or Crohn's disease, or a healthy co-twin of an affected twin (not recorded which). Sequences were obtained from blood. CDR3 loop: CASSLPGSPGQGRNEQFF.